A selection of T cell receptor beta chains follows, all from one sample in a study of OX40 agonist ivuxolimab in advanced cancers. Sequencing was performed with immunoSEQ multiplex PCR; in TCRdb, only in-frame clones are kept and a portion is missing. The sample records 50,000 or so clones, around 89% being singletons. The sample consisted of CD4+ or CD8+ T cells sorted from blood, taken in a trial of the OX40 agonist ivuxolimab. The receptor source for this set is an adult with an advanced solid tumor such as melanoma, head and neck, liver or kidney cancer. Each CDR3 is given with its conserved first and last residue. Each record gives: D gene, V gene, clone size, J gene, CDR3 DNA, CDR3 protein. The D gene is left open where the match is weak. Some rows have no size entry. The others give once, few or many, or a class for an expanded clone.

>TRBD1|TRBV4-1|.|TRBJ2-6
TGCGCCAGCAGCCCTTTAGACAGGGTTTACTCTGGGGCCAACGTCCTGACTTTC
CASSPLDRVYSGANVLTF
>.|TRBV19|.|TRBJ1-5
TGTGCCAGTAGTCCCCTCGGATATAGCAATCAGCCCCAGCATTTT
CASSPLGYSNQPQHF
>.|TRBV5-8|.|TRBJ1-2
TGTGCCAGCAGCCCACGTACAGGGCCTGGCTACACCTTC
CASSPRTGPGYTF
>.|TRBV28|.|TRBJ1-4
TGTGCCAGCAGTTTTAGCTCCGTTGCAACTAATGAAAAACTGTTTTTT
CASSFSSVATNEKLFF
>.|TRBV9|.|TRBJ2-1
TGTGCCAGCAGCGACCCGGCCCATGAGCAGTTCTTC
CASSDPAHEQFF
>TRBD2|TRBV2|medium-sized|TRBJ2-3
TGTGCCAGCAGGGGGACTAGCGGCTCAGATACGCAGTATTTT
CASRGTSGSDTQYF
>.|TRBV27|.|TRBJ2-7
TGTGCCAGCAGTTTCCAAACAGGTTTCTACGAGCAGTACTTC
CASSFQTGFYEQYF
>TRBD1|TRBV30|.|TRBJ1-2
TGTGCCTGGAGTGTACAGGGGTTCTATTATGGCTACACCTTC
CAWSVQGFYYGYTF
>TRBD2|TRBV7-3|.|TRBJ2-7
TGTGCCAGCAGCACCGACGGGAGGAACTCCTACGAGCAGTACTTC
CASSTDGRNSYEQYF
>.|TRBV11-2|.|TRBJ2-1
TGTGCCAGCACTCCAGGGGGGGGGCAGGGTGTCTACAATGAGCAGTTCTTC
CASTPGGGQGVYNEQFF
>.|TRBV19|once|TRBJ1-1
TGTGCCAGTAGAGACTGGACTGAAGCTTTCTTT
CASRDWTEAFF
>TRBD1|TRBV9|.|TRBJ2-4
TGTGCCAGCAGCGTTGGGACAGGGGAGGGGGACATTCAGTACTTC
CASSVGTGEGDIQYF
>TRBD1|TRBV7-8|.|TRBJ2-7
TGTGCCAGCAGCTTAGCAGGACAGGCCGAGCAGTACTTC
CASSLAGQAEQYF
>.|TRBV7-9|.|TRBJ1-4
TGTGCCAGCAGCCCCTTGGAAGAAAAACTGTTTTTT
CASSPLEEKLFF
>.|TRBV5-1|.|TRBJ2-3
TGCGCCAGCTGGGGGCGTGGGGCAGATACGCAGTATTTT
CASWGRGADTQYF
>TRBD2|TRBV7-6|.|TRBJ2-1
TGTGCCAGCAGCTTAGGAGCGGGGCCTTACAATGAGCAGTTCTTC
CASSLGAGPYNEQFF
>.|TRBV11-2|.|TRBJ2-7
TGTGCCAGCAGCTCTAACTCCTACGAGCAGTACTTC
CASSSNSYEQYF
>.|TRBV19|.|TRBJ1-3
TGTGCCAGTAGTCCAAGACCGACTGGAAACACCATATATTTT
CASSPRPTGNTIYF
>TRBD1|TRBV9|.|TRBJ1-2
TGTGCCAGCAGCGACCCAACAGGGGAAGAGGGGGACTATGGCTACACCTTC
CASSDPTGEEGDYGYTF
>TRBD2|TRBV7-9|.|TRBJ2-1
TGTGCCAGCAGCCCACCCCGAGGTAGCAGCGGGAGGCCCAATGAGCAGTTCTTC
CASSPPRGSSGRPNEQFF
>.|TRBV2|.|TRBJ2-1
TGTGCCAGCAGTGTAGGGGTTGGTACCTACAATGAGCAGTTCTTC
CASSVGVGTYNEQFF
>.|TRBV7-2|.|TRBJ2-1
TGTGCCAGCAGCTTAGGACTAGTTAGTTACAATGAGCAGTTCTTC
CASSLGLVSYNEQFF
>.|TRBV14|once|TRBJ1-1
TGTGCCAGCAGCCCCTTGGACACGTTCACTGAAGCTTTCTTT
CASSPLDTFTEAFF
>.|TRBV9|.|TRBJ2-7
TGTGCCAGCAGCGGTGGCAGGGCCGGGGACGAGCAGTACTTC
CASSGGRAGDEQYF
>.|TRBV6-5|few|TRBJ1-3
TGTGCCAGCAGTAACAGGGCTTCTGGAAACACCATATATTTT
CASSNRASGNTIYF
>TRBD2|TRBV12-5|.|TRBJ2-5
TGTGCTAGTGGTTTGGGTGCGGGGGGACAAGAGACCCAGTACTTC
CASGLGAGGQETQYF
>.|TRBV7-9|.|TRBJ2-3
TGTGCCAGCAGCAAAGCGGATACGCAGTATTTT
CASSKADTQYF
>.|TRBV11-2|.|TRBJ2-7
TGTGCCAGCACCCTCCTACCCGACGAGCAGTACTTC
CASTLLPDEQYF
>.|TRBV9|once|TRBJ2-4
TGTGCCAGCAGCGATAGTAACATTCAGTACTTC
CASSDSNIQYF
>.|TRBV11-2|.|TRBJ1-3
TGTGCCAGCAGCTTAGATCAGGGTCACGGAAACACCATATATTTT
CASSLDQGHGNTIYF
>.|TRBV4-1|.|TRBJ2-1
TGCGCCAGCAGCCCCCGAGTGGCGGGACGCCTACAGAGCTCCTACAATGAGCAGTTCTTC
CASSPRVAGRLQSSYNEQFF
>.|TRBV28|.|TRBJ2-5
TGTGCCAGCAGAGCATACACCTACCAAGAGACCCAGTACTTC
CASRAYTYQETQYF
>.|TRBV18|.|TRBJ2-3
TGTGCCAGCTCACCACTTCTCTCGGATACGCAGTATTTT
CASSPLLSDTQYF
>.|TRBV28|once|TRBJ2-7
TGTGCCAGCAGGTCCAGGGAGGACTACGAGCAGTACTTC
CASRSREDYEQYF
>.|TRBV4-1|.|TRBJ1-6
TGCGCCAGCAGCCAAGCCTCCTATAATTCACCCCTCCACTTT
CASSQASYNSPLHF
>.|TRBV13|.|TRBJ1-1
TGTGCCAGCACCCTTCAGGGTAACACTGAAGCTTTCTTT
CASTLQGNTEAFF
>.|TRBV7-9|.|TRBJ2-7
TGTGCCAGCAGCTTGAGTGGGGAACACTCATTC
CASSLSGEHSF
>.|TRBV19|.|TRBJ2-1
TGTGCCAGTAGTATAAGCCCGAACAATGAGCAGTTCTTC
CASSISPNNEQFF
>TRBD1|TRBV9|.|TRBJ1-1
TGTGCCAGCAGCATCGGGGACAGGCAGGACACTGAAGCTTTCTTT
CASSIGDRQDTEAFF
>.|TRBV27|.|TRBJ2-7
TGTGCCAGCAGTTTAGTCAGAAGCGCGTACGAGCAGTACTTC
CASSLVRSAYEQYF
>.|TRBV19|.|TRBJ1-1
TGTGCCAGTAGTACCTCCTTGAACACTGAAGCTTTCTTT
CASSTSLNTEAFF
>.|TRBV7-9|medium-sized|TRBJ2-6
TGTGCCAGCAGCTTAGCAGTGGGGGCGCCCGGGGCCAACGTCCTGACTTTC
CASSLAVGAPGANVLTF
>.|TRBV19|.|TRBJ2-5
TGTGCCAGTAGTATGGGCCCTACAAGGGAGACCCAGTACTTC
CASSMGPTRETQYF
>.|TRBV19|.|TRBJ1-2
TGTGCCAGTAGTGCTCCCGGGGCGATCTATGGCTACACCTTC
CASSAPGAIYGYTF
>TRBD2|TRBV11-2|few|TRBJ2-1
TGTGCCAGCAGCCCACGCCTTAGCGGGAATGAGCAGTTCTTC
CASSPRLSGNEQFF
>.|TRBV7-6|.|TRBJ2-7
TGTGCCAGCAGCTTAGTCGGCTCCCCTAGCGACGAGCAGTACTTC
CASSLVGSPSDEQYF
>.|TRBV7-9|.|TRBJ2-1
TGTGCCAGCAGCGAATTTGGTGGAGCGGAGCAGTTCTTC
CASSEFGGAEQFF
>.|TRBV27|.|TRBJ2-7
TGTGCCAGCAGTCCGGACAGAACCTCCTACGAGCAGTACTTC
CASSPDRTSYEQYF
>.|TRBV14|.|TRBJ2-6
TGTGCCAGCAGCCAATTCACTGGAGGTTCTGGGGCCAACGTCCTGACTTTC
CASSQFTGGSGANVLTF
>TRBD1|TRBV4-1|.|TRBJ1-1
TGCGCCAGCAGCCGGAACAGGGGTGAAGCTTTCTTT
CASSRNRGEAFF
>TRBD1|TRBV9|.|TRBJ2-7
TGTGCCAGCAGCGACGACAGGGGCCCTTCCTACGAGCAGTACTTC
CASSDDRGPSYEQYF
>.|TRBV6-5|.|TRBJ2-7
TGTGCCAGCAGTTACCCGGGACTGTACGAGCAGTACTTC
CASSYPGLYEQYF
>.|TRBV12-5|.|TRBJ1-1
TGTGCTAGTGGTTTAGCAGACACCCTCGGTGGTGAAGCTTTCTTT
CASGLADTLGGEAFF
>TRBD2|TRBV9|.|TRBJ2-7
TGTGCCAGCAGCCCTAGCGGGAGTATCCACGAGCAGTACTTC
CASSPSGSIHEQYF
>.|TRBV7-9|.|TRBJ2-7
TGTGCCAGCAGCTTATCCAGTGGCGAGCAGTACTTC
CASSLSSGEQYF
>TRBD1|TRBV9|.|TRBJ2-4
TGTGCCATGACAGGGGGCCTGACCAAAAACATTCAGTACTTC
CAMTGGLTKNIQYF
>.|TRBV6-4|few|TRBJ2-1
TGTGCCAGCAGTGACGCAGGGAATGAGCAGTTCTTC
CASSDAGNEQFF
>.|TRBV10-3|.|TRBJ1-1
TGTGCCATCAGTGGGGGATCGGGCACTGAAGCTTTCTTT
CAISGGSGTEAFF
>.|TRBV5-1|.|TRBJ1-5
TGCGCCAGCAGCTTGGATGGAGGCAATCAGCCCCAGCATTTT
CASSLDGGNQPQHF